This entry features one T cell receptor beta chain sequence. Germline CDR1 and CDR2: SGHTA and FQGTGA. V lost 0 bases and J 4 bases, leaving 7 bases between the germline ends. The CDR3 loop spans 14 amino acids. This specimen belongs to a study of blood T cell repertoires in COVID-19. Methods used by the authors: Reference gene primer amplification gave estimated nucleated cell counts. Method: immunoSEQ multiplex PCR; TCRdb's copy keeps in-frame clones and lacks some. V and J calls plus clone size are reproduced from that table; the DNA served to infer D and trimming. The sample carries about 140,000 clones, about four fifths recorded once.

The sequence was obtained from a human donor in a cohort sampled during active COVID-19. The genes are TRBV7-3 and TRBJ2-1, with D unresolved. Input material: peripheral blood. The CDR3 DNA is TGTGCCAGCAGCTTAACCGCTAGTTACAATGAGCAGTTCTTC. Translating it yields CASSLTASYNEQFF.